One sample yielded the 9 T cell receptor beta chains listed below, sequenced in a study of T cell repertoires in cytomegalovirus infection (dated by TCRdb to the late 2010s). These TCRs' antigens remain unknown. Per the publication, the treatment or condition label means: in vitro stimulation with specific CMV peptide epitopes to enrich CMV-specific T cells. These reads were obtained on an Illumina HiSeq 1500. TCRdb itself trimmed the public reads at Q25 with fastp, ran MiXCR and retained productive beta chains. Rows with one shared CDR3 protein collapse into an entry with the most common genes and DNA. The sample profile shows 450,000 to 550,000 distinct CDR3 sequences; roughly 43% of them were found once. Clones ranked in the top ten supply roughly two fifths of the sample. The sample consisted of cultured PBMCs, taken from culture after CMV antigen stimulation. The receptors here all came from a human donor in good health (CMV status not recorded). Some clones in this sample may be carry-over from other donors' samples.

The V and J genes are TRBV7-2 and TRBJ2-7, with 11 bases lining up with TRBD2. Germline CDR1 is SGHTA and CDR2 is FQGNSA. J was trimmed by 3 bases and V by 5 bases; bases with no gene match: 15. The CDR3 loop spans 18 amino acids. CDR3: CASSETVAGGGSGYEQYF. Here the CDR3 DNA reads TGTGCCAGCAGCGAGACTGTAGCGGGGGGGGGGTCGGGCTACGAGCAGTACTTC.

The V gene is TRBV6-2 or TRBV6-3, the J gene TRBJ1-6, with 7 bases aligning to TRBD1. Unmatched junction bases numbered 9, after V lost 6 bases and J lost 7 bases. Germline CDR1 MNHEY, CDR2 SVGEGT. This CDR3 contains 15 residues. The CDR3 sequence: CASSRRQGFNSPLHF. The CDR3 DNA follows: TGTGCCAGCAGCCGCCGACAGGGATTCAATTCACCCCTCCACTTT.

A few counts support this clonotype. The V and J genes are TRBV12-3 or TRBV12-4 and TRBJ2-1; D not resolved. The CDR3 totals 11 residues. Between the trimmed V and J ends, which lost 6 bases and 10 bases, there was a span of 10 bases. The CDR3 sequence: CASSPAGEQFF. CDR3 nucleotide sequence: TGTGCCAGCAGCCCAGCCGGGGAGCAGTTCTTC.

The CDR3 reads CASSMTSGIYEQFF. The DNA of the CDR3 is TGTGCCAGCTCCATGACTAGCGGGATCTATGAGCAGTTCTTC. The rearrangement joins TRBV18 to TRBJ2-1; 11 bases fit TRBD2. The CDR3 spans 14 residues. The germline V gene encodes CDR1 KGHSH and CDR2 LQKENI. Trimming removed 6 bases from V and 8 bases from J; junction bases left unmatched: 6.

V gene TRBV4-2 combines with J gene TRBJ2-1; TRBD2 agrees at 9 bases. Germline CDR1 reads LGHNA; CDR2 reads YNFKEQ. The CDR3 covers 15 residues. J was trimmed by 3 bases and V by 5 bases; bases with no gene match: 5. CDR3 DNA sequence: TGTGCCAGCAGCTGGGCTAGCGGGAACTACAATGAGCAGTTCTTC. Its protein is CASSWASGNYNEQFF.

This clonotype has more than one count but fewer than ten. V and J are TRBV6-1 and TRBJ2-7, with 9 bases lining up with TRBD2. This CDR3 comprises 16 residues. The V gene end was trimmed by 4 bases and the J gene end by 4 bases; junction bases not matched to a gene: 11. Looked up from germline, CDR1 is MNHNS and CDR2 is SASEGT. CDR3 DNA sequence: TGTGCCAGCAGTGGACACGGCGCTAGCGGGATTTACGAGCAGTACTTC. This codes for CASSGHGASGIYEQYF.

Only one count was recorded for this clonotype. The CDR3 reads CASSQRAPGQGREETVPNTIYF. The CDR3, as DNA: TGCGCCAGCAGTCAAAGAGCTCCGGGACAGGGACGAGAAGAGACAGTCCCAAACACCATATATTTT. The chain carries TRBV23-1 and TRBJ1-3; 9 nucleotides match TRBD1. TRBV23-1 is marked as an open reading frame, function uncertain. This CDR3 is 22 amino acids long. J gave up 6 bases and V 2 bases, and 26 bases lay outside the gene matches.

The chain combines TRBV7-6 with TRBJ1-6; a possible D gene is TRBD1 (6 bases). V was clipped by 1 base and J by 0 bases, with 10 bases between them. Germline V gene sequence: CDR1 SGHVS, CDR2 FNYEAQ. The CDR3 length is 17 residues. CDR3 in amino acids: CASSLGGRSSYNSPLHF. In DNA, the CDR3 is TGTGCCAGCAGCTTAGGGGGGCGGAGCTCCTATAATTCACCCCTCCACTTT.

The gene calls are TRBV29-1 and TRBJ2-6; no firm D call. Germline loops: CDR1 SQVTM, CDR2 ANQGSEA. V was shortened by 3 bases and J by 0 bases, with 6 bases between the two germline ends. The CDR3 contains 14 residues. The CDR3 spells CSVDRLSGANVLTF. In DNA, the CDR3 is TGCAGCGTTGATAGGCTCTCTGGGGCCAACGTCCTGACTTTC.